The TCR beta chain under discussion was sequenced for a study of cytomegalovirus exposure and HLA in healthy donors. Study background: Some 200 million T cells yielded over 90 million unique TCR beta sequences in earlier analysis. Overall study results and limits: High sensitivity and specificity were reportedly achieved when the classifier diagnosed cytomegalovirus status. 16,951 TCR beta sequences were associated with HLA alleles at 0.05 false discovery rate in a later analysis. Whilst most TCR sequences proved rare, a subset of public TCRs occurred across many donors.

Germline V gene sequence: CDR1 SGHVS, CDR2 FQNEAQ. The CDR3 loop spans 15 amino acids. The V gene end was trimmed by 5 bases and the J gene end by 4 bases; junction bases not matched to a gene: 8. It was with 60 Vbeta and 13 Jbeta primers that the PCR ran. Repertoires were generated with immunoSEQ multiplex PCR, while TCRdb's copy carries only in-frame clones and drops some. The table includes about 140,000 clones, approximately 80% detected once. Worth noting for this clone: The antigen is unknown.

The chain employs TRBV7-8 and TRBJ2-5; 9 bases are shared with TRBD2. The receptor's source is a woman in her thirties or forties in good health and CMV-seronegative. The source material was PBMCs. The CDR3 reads CASSRSGGEGETQYF. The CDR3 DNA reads TGTGCCAGCAGCCGTAGCGGGGGAGAGGGAGAGACCCAGTACTTC.